One sample yielded the 18 T cell receptor beta chains listed below, sequenced in a study of CD8 T cells in ankylosing spondylitis. TCRdb fed the 5' RACE reads into MiXCR, producing one record per CDR3 protein. The data contain roughly 160,000 distinct CDR3 sequences, roughly 10% of them singletons. Specimen: blood, either unsorted or a sorted T cell fraction (not recorded which). The source is a male donor with ankylosing spondylitis or in good health (not recorded which).

This clonotype was counted ten times or more. The V and J genes are TRBV20-1 and TRBJ2-2, with a tentative D call TRBD1 (6 bases). CDR1 is DFQATT, CDR2 SNEGSKA, per germline (reference sequence). V was trimmed by 6 bases and J by 4 bases, leaving 18 bases between them. This CDR3 has 15 amino acids. The CDR3 DNA follows: TGCAGTGCCCTGAGAGGGGGAGCCGGCACCGGGGAGCTGTTTTTT. Protein: CSALRGGAGTGELFF.

This chain joins TRBV2 and TRBJ1-1, with TRBD1 matching 7 bases. Germline lookup yields CDR1 SNHLY and CDR2 FYNNEI. This CDR3 contains 14 residues. V lost 6 bases and J lost 0; bases outside the gene matches: 4. The CDR3 protein is CASRQTGMNTEAFF. CDR3 bases: TGTGCCAGCAGGCAGACAGGGATGAACACTGAAGCTTTCTTT. Looking up the rest from reference TRBV2 and TRBJ1-1 gives the full variable domain: EPEVTQTPSHQVTQMGQEVILRCVPISNHLYFYWYRQILGQKVEFLVSFYNNEISEKSEIFDDQFSVERPDGSNFTLKIRSTKLEDSAMYFCASRQTGMNTEAFFGQGTRLTVV.

The rearrangement joins TRBV11-2 to TRBJ1-2; D is ambiguous. CDR1 is SGHAT and CDR2 is FQNNGV in the germline V gene. V lost 0 bases and J 8 bases, leaving 16 bases between the germline ends. The CDR3 covers 15 residues. Written as DNA, the CDR3 is TGTGCCAGCAGCTTAGATGAGGGTGGGGTGATCGGCTACACCTTC. Amino acid sequence: CASSLDEGGVIGYTF.

This clonotype came up many times. The V and J genes are TRBV21-1 and TRBJ1-2; the table's TRBD1 call for D was not verified on the DNA. TRBV21-1 is listed as a pseudogene. The CDR3 contains 15 residues. CDR3 sequence (DNA): TGTGCCAGCAGCATACCACAGGGTGGAGGCTATGGCTACACCTTC. Its protein is CASSIPQGGGYGYTF.

The sample holds many counts of this clonotype. The chain recombines TRBV20-1 with TRBJ2-2; no reliable D call. Between the trimmed V and J ends, which lost 2 bases and 8 bases, there was a span of 15 bases. Germline-derived CDR1 and CDR2 are DFQATT and SNEGSKA (reference sequence). The CDR3 runs to 14 residues. The CDR3 sequence is CSARRTSVTGELFF. The DNA of the CDR3 is TGCAGTGCTAGAAGGACCTCTGTCACGGGGGAGCTGTTTTTT.

This clonotype was counted ten times or more. The V gene is TRBV5-1, the J gene TRBJ1-1; possibly TRBD1 for D (6 bases). The CDR3 is made up of 13 amino acids. The germline V gene encodes CDR1 SGHRS and CDR2 YFSETQ. V was clipped by 4 bases and J by 5 bases, with 12 bases between them. The CDR3 coding sequence is TGCGCCAGCAGCGCACAGGGTTATACTGAAGCTTTCTTT. Translating gives CASSAQGYTEAFF.

This clonotype was counted ten times or more. The gene calls are TRBV12-5 and TRBJ1-1, with TRBD1 as a possible D gene (6 bases). Germline V gene sequence: CDR1 LGHNT, CDR2 FRNRAP. This CDR3 contains 15 residues. V lost 7 bases to trimming and J lost 4 bases, with 19 bases between them. In DNA form, the CDR3 reads TGTGCTAGTGCCTTGACCGGGACACCAAGCACTGAAGCTTTCTTT. Residues: CASALTGTPSTEAFF.

This clonotype has just a few counts. V gene TRBV29-1 combines with J gene TRBJ1-1; D remains ambiguous. Germline V gene lookup returns CDR1 SQVTM and CDR2 ANQGSEA. Trimming left V 1 base short and J 4 bases short, with 16 bases between. This CDR3 is 15 amino acids long. CDR3 protein: CSVEGIPTGGTEAFF. CDR3 nucleotides: TGCAGCGTTGAAGGCATTCCCACCGGCGGCACTGAAGCTTTCTTT.

The rearrangement uses TRBV24-1 and TRBJ2-5; D may be TRBD2 (6 bases). V was trimmed by 3 bases and J by 0 bases, leaving 7 bases between them. The length of the CDR3 is 14 residues. CDR1 is KGHDR, CDR2 SFDVKD, per germline. The CDR3 is CATSDRDYQETQYF. The CDR3 nucleotides read TGTGCCACCAGTGATCGGGACTACCAAGAGACCCAGTACTTC.

The chain joins TRBV4-1 to TRBJ2-2, with 7 bases lining up with TRBD2. Germline V gene data show CDR1 as MGHRA and CDR2 as YSYEKL. This CDR3 region has 17 residues. The junction had 5 bases not matched to a gene; V was cut back by 1 base and J by 0 bases. CDR3 in amino acids: CASSQASGYANTGELFF. DNA for the CDR3: TGCGCCAGCAGCCAAGCTAGCGGTTACGCGAACACCGGGGAGCTGTTTTTT.

This clonotype has a count of ten or more. The chain uses TRBV24-1 and TRBJ1-2; D remains ambiguous. Germline values: CDR1 KGHDR, CDR2 SFDVKD. The CDR3 has 14 amino acids. The ends were cut back, 4 bases at V and 8 bases at J, with 16 bases in the middle. CDR3 amino acids: CATSDRRQKAGYTF. Written as DNA, the CDR3 is TGTGCCACCAGTGACCGCCGACAAAAGGCGGGCTACACCTTC.

This clonotype was found many times. The rearrangement joins TRBV20-1 to TRBJ2-5; the D gene is possibly TRBD2 (5 bases). The ends were cut back, 8 bases at V and 5 bases at J, with 18 bases in the middle. This CDR3 has 13 residues. Germline-derived CDR1 and CDR2 are DFQATT and SNEGSKA (reference sequence). CDR3 in DNA: TGCAGTCCATACCTAGCAGAAGGGGAGACCCAGTACTTC. This translates into CSPYLAEGETQYF.

This clonotype has ten or more counts. This chain connects TRBV10-3 to TRBJ2-7; the D gene could be TRBD1 or TRBD2 (6 bases each). CDR1 ENHRY and CDR2 SYGVKD come from the germline V gene. The ends were cut back, 6 bases at V and 0 bases at J, with 9 bases in the middle. The CDR3 sequence is 13 residues long. CDR3 in amino acids: CAIRGGSSYEQYF. The CDR3 DNA sequence: TGTGCCATCAGGGGGGGCAGCTCCTACGAGCAGTACTTC.

This clonotype showed up many times. The CDR3 DNA reads as TGCAGCGTCGGACAGGGGAACACTGAAGCTTTCTTT. Its protein is CSVGQGNTEAFF. The rearrangement joins TRBV29-1 to TRBJ1-1; 8 bases are shared with TRBD1. Trimming at V came to 6 bases and at J to 1 base, leaving 1 base not matched to a gene. The V gene's germline CDR1 is SQVTM and CDR2 ANQGSEA. This CDR3 region has 12 residues.

This clonotype showed up many times. V is TRBV29-1 and J is TRBJ2-7; TRBD1 agrees at 9 bases. The germline CDR1 and CDR2 sequences are SQVTM and ANQGSEA. V was clipped by 4 bases and J by 5 bases; unmatched bases: 9. The CDR3 runs 14 residues. CDR3 bases: TGCAGCGTTGCAAGGGGGACAGGGTTGAACGAGCAGTACTTC. Amino acid sequence: CSVARGTGLNEQYF.

The chain combines TRBV10-3 with TRBJ2-7, with 14 nucleotides matching TRBD2. With 9 bases clipped from V and 0 bases from J, the junction kept 4 bases outside the gene matches. CDR1 and CDR2 from the germline V gene are ENHRY and SYGVKD. This CDR3 spans 15 amino acids. The CDR3 DNA reads as TGTGCCATAGGACTAGCGGGAGGTCACTCCTACGAGCAGTACTTC. The encoded protein is CAIGLAGGHSYEQYF.

In this sample, this clonotype turned up many times. The chain uses TRBV5-1 and TRBJ2-3; 10 bases fit TRBD1. With 5 bases clipped from V and 1 base from J, the junction kept 1 base outside the gene matches. Germline-derived CDR1 and CDR2 are SGHRS and YFSETQ. The CDR3 covers 14 residues. Here the CDR3 reads CASRGTGGTDTQYF. CDR3 nucleotides: TGCGCCAGCAGAGGGACAGGGGGCACAGATACGCAGTATTTT.

This clonotype showed up many times. This chain uses TRBV20-1 with TRBJ1-6, with 7 bases matching TRBD1. Germline V gene data show CDR1 as DFQATT and CDR2 as SNEGSKA (reference sequence). Unmatched junction bases numbered 5, after V lost 1 base and J lost 14 bases. CDR3 length equals 12 residues. The CDR3 reads CSARVEGAALHF. Written as DNA, the CDR3 is TGCAGTGCTAGAGTTGAGGGGGCGGCCCTCCACTTT.